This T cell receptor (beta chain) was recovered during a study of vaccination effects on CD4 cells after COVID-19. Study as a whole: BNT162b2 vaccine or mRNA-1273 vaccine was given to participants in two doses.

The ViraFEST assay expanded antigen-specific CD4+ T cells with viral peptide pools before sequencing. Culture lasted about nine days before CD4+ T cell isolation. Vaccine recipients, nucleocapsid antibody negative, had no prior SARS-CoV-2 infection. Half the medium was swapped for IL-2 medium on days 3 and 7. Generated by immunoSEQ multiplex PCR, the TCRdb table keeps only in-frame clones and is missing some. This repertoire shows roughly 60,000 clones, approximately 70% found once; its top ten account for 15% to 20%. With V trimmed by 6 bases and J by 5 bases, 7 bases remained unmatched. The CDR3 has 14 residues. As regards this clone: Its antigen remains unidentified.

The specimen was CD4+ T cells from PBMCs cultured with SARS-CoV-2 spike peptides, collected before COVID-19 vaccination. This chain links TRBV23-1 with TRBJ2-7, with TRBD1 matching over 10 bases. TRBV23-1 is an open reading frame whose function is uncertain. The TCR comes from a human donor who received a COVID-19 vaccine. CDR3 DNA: TGCGCCAGCAGCCGGGACAGGGGTAAGCACGAGCAGTACTTC. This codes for CASSRDRGKHEQYF.